This T cell receptor (beta chain) appears in the sequencing data of a study of vaccination and CD4 T cells after COVID-19. Once obtained from cultured CD4+ T cells, the DNA was sequenced using the Oncomine TCR Beta short-read assay. Genomic DNA extraction was carried out from cultured CD4+ T cells. TCRdb ran MiXCR on the PCR reads and lists one entry per CDR3 protein. The table records around 15,000 distinct CDR3 sequences, around 50% of them present only once. As to time point: late sampling 161 to 241 days after vaccination in a few convalescent patients. The treatment denotes: roughly 10-day PBMC culture with coronavirus spike peptide pools or control peptides (ViraFEST assay). CDR1 and CDR2 (germline): ENHRY, SYGVKD. V lost 3 bases, J lost 1 base, and 6 bases lay in between. The CDR3 covers 13 residues. On this clonotype itself: As yet, its antigen is unknown.

This TCR was recovered from a human donor who had recovered from COVID-19. V gene TRBV10-3 combines with J gene TRBJ1-1, with D uncertain. This sample comprised CD4+ T cells from blood, cultured in vitro, obtained about 7 months after SARS-CoV-2 vaccination. CDR3 bases: TGTGCCATCAGTGACCCACAGAACACTGAAGCTTTCTTT. This gives the protein CAISDPQNTEAFF.